The present T cell receptor (beta chain) was sequenced within a study of T cell repertoires in cytomegalovirus infection. Per germline, CDR1 SGHVS and CDR2 FNYEAQ. CDR3 length: 17 amino acids. V lost 5 bases to trimming and J lost 4 bases; unmatched junction nucleotides: 13. There are many counts of this clonotype. No antigen is known for it. From the reads, TCRdb called clonotypes with MiXCR, one entry per CDR3 protein. The profile covers 700,000 to 850,000 distinct CDR3 sequences, with about 33% appearing a single time and under 15% taken by the ten largest. Specimen: cultured CD8+ T cells from PBMCs, collected from culture after CMV antigen stimulation. V usage is TRBV7-6 and J usage is TRBJ2-1; 8 nucleotides agree with TRBD2. This clonotype originated in a human donor in good health (CMV status not recorded). Some clones in this sample may be carry-over from other donors' samples. The CDR3 sequence is CASSPFGGGPPYNEQFF. The CDR3 nucleotides are TGTGCCAGCAGCCCTTTCGGGGGGGGGCCCCCTTACAATGAGCAGTTCTTC.